Each of the 9 T cell receptor beta chains below was sequenced from the same sample in a study of T cells after yellow fever vaccination (dated by TCRdb to about 2019). Explained via the paper, the treatment or condition label denotes: live attenuated yellow fever vaccine strain. The library was obtained by 5' RACE. TCRdb shows the sequencer as Illumina HiSeq 2500. The public reads were run again by TCRdb, first through fastp at Q25 and then through MiXCR, and only productive beta chains were kept. When rows share a CDR3 protein, they turn into one entry using the most common DNA and genes. In all, the sample holds around 530,000 distinct CDR3 sequences, and roughly a sixth of those were seen once. The ten largest clones take up around 15% of the sample. The sample was PBMCs, taken around 5 days after the first yellow fever vaccination. All receptors come from a man aged 18 to 30 who received the YFV17D yellow fever vaccine.

A word on this clonotype: Its ends do not fully match the called genes, so a read error is possible. V gene TRBV4-1 combines with J gene TRBJ2-7; perhaps TRBD1 as D (6 bases). The CDR3 sequence is 11 residues long. Germline V gene data show CDR1 as MGHRA and CDR2 as YSYEKL. The CDR3 DNA is TGCGCCAGCAGCCACAGGACAGTAGTCATCTTC. Translated, it gives CASSHRTVVIF.

This clonotype was counted only a few times. V and J are TRBV4-1 and TRBJ1-1; D is possibly TRBD1 (6 bases). Germline V gene lookup returns CDR1 MGHRA and CDR2 YSYEKL. The CDR3 covers 16 residues. Between the trimmed V and J ends, which lost 7 bases and 1 base, there was a span of 19 bases. CDR3 DNA: TGCGCCAGCACCAGGGGAGCGGGGACTGCGAACACTGAAGCTTTCTTT. Residues: CASTRGAGTANTEAFF.

V and J are TRBV21-1 and TRBJ1-2. TRBV21-1 is classified as a pseudogene. CDR3 size: 9 residues. CDR3 residues: CASSCGYTF. The DNA for the CDR3 is TGTGCCAGCAGCTGTGGCTACACCTTC.

This clonotype has more than one count but fewer than ten. The chain couples TRBV4-1 to TRBJ2-4, with a tentative D call TRBD1 (6 bases). Germline-derived CDR1 and CDR2 are MGHRA and YSYEKL. V gave up 0 bases and J gave up 10 bases, with 19 bases separating them. The CDR3 is 16 residues long. CDR3 nucleotides: TGCGCCAGCAGCCAAGAAGAGGGTCTAGGGGGTTGGATTCAGTACTTC. The encoded protein is CASSQEEGLGGWIQYF.

This clonotype has more than one count but fewer than ten. The genes are TRBV20-1 and TRBJ2-7; D is possibly TRBD1 or TRBD2 (6 bases each). The CDR3 is 13 residues long. The germline V and J ends were trimmed by 4 bases and 4 bases, with 14 bases remaining between them. CDR1 and CDR2 (germline): DFQATT, SNEGSKA (reference sequence). For the CDR3, the DNA is TGCAGTGCTAAGGCGGGACAAAAATACGAGCAGTACTTC. Translation gives CSAKAGQKYEQYF.

This clonotype was found a few times. The rearrangement uses TRBV6-5 and TRBJ1-1; D is unresolved. Trimming removed 0 bases at V and 5 bases at J, with 13 bases between. Germline V gene lookup returns CDR1 MNHEY and CDR2 SVGAGI. The CDR3 sequence is 15 residues long. The CDR3, as DNA: TGTGCCAGCAGTTACTCCCGTCTCAGAGGGACTGAAGCTTTCTTT. Translated: CASSYSRLRGTEAFF.

This clonotype came up once. The conserved phenylalanine or tryptophan is not found at the CDR3 terminus, so this likely reflects a read error. The DNA is left out, because the CDR3 cannot be placed on it with certainty; the CDR3 is given as TCRdb lists it. The chain employs TRBV7-6 and TRBJ2-3; the D call TRBD2 from the table was never checked on the DNA. Germline V gene sequence: CDR1 SGHVS, CDR2 FNYEAQ. The CDR3 contains 13 residues when both ends are counted. The CDR3 loop reads CASSAQAGGQLIA.

The chain is built from TRBV20-1 and TRBJ2-2; TRBD1 might be the D (6 bases). CDR1 and CDR2 (germline): DFQATT, SNEGSKA (reference sequence). The CDR3 extends over 15 amino acids. Deletions cut 5 bases from V and 1 base from J, with 14 bases between. CDR3 residues: CSAFSGTLNTGELFF. The CDR3 DNA reads TGCAGTGCTTTTTCCGGGACACTGAACACCGGGGAGCTGTTTTTT.

This clonotype came up a few times. The V and J genes are TRBV5-6 and TRBJ2-2; 8 positions match TRBD2. Trimming took 4 bases from V and 6 from J; bases not matched to a gene: 5. This CDR3 comprises 14 residues. The germline V gene encodes CDR1 SGHDT and CDR2 YYEEEE. CDR3: CASSAGGGPGELFF. The CDR3 DNA sequence: TGTGCCAGCAGCGCCGGGGGGGGCCCCGGGGAGCTGTTTTTT. Using reference TRBV5-6 and TRBJ2-2 for the parts outside the CDR3, the full variable domain is DAGVTQSPTHLIKTRGQQVTLRCSPKSGHDTVSWYQQALGQGPQFIFQYYEEEERQRGNFPDRFSGHQFPNYSSELNVNALLLGDSALYLCASSAGGGPGELFFGEGSRLTVL.